In its sample, the clone carrying this T cell receptor beta chain is medium-sized. The antigen remains unidentified. The data were obtained in a study of vaccination and CD4 T cells after COVID-19. Study overall: Post-diagnosis, post-COVID samples were collected after a median approximately 92 days, ranging 35 to 161.

Treatment reported: roughly 10-day PBMC culture with coronavirus spike peptide pools or control peptides (ViraFEST assay). Researchers collected the unexposed donor's CD4+ T cells before the COVID-19 pandemic (2011-2018). On day 3 and again on day 7, fresh IL-2 medium was used to replace half the medium. The Oncomine TCR Beta short-read assay generated sequence data from the DNA of cultured CD4+ T cells. TCRdb independently ran MiXCR on the PCR reads; one entry per CDR3 protein. The sample consists of about 2,900 distinct CDR3 sequences, 25% to 30% of them appearing once. Notes on the study in general: Only after vaccination were a median approximately 85% of convalescents' reactive clones seen.

The CDR3 loop spans 15 amino acids. Germline CDR1 is SGHTA and CDR2 is FQGNSA. Germline trimming cut 5 bases from V and 3 bases from J; bases unmatched to any gene: 7. This receptor was identified in a human donor in good health. This chain connects TRBV7-2 to TRBJ1-5; 7 positions agree with TRBD1. Sequencing used CD4+ T cells from blood, cultured in vitro. The CDR3 DNA reads TGTGCCAGCAGCACCCGGGACAGTTACAATCAGCCCCAGCATTTT. This gives the protein CASSTRDSYNQPQHF.